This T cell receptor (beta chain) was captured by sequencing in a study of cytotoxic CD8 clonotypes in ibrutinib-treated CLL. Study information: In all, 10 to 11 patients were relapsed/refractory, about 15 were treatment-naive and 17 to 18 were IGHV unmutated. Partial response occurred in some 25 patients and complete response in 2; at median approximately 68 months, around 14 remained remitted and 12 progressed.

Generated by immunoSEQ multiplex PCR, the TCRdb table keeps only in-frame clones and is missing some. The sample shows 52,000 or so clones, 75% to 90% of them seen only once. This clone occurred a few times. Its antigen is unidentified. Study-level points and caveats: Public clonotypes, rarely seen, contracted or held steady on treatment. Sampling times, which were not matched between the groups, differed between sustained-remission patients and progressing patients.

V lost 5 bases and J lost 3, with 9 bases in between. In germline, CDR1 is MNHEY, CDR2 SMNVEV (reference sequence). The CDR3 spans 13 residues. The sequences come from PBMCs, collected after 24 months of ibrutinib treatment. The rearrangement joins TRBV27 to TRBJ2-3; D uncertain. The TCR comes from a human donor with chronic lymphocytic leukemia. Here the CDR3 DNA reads TGTGCCAGCAGTATCCCCCTGACAGATACGCAGTATTTT. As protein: CASSIPLTDTQYF.